The 2 T cell receptor beta chains in this list originate from one sample, sequenced in a study of cytomegalovirus exposure and HLA in healthy donors. Primers included in the PCR were 60 Vbeta and 13 Jbeta primers. The assay was immunoSEQ multiplex PCR, and TCRdb's table has in-frame clones only and misses some. The clone table shows tens of thousands of clones, with the ten largest holding about 2.5%. The sequencing sample was made of PBMCs. The receptors shown here come from a female donor in good health and CMV-seronegative.

This chain uses TRBV9 with TRBJ1-6; D is possibly TRBD1 (6 bases). This CDR3 comprises 13 residues. V was cut by 4 bases and J by 10 bases, with 12 bases left in between. Germline V lookup: CDR1 SGDLS, CDR2 YYNGEE. As DNA, the CDR3 is TGTGCCAGCAGCATAGGTCAGGGGTCACCCCTCCACTTT. Translated: CASSIGQGSPLHF.

J is TRBJ1-1 and V is TRBV29-1, with a weak D call TRBD1 (5 bases). Germline-derived CDR1 and CDR2 are SQVTM and ANQGSEA. The germline V and J ends were trimmed by 7 bases and 3 bases, with 21 bases remaining between them. This CDR3 is 15 amino acids long. The CDR3 is CSAPGGPRTDTEAFF. The CDR3 nucleotides read TGCAGCGCCCCCGGGGGACCACGGACGGACACTGAAGCTTTCTTT.